One and the same sample provided the 17 T cell receptor beta chains below, sequenced in a study of PD-1 blockade in classical Hodgkin lymphoma (TCRdb year 2020). Library preparation was by the immunoSEQ multiplex PCR assay. Sourced from immuneACCESS, this table was stored by TCRdb with only in-frame sequences that have V and J called. A share of the clones is absent; for the studies checked, an unresolved V gene accounts for under half, and the remainder has no known explanation. The sample records tens of thousands of clones, 90% of which are singletons. 14% of the sample comes from the top ten. What the time point label conveys for this sample: cycle 4 day 1 (C4D1), after more than five weeks of nivolumab. Every trial patient had relapsed following autologous stem cell transplantation, and prior brentuximab vedotin exposure was what differed among cohorts A, B and C. Source: peripheral blood mononuclear cells (PBMCs), taken before the fourth cycle of nivolumab. Every receptor here comes from a human donor with classical Hodgkin lymphoma.

This clone has more than one count but fewer than ten. CDR3 protein: CASSPARTTGAYNEQFF. In nucleotides, the CDR3 is TGTGCCAGCAGCCCCGCCCGTACTACAGGGGCCTACAATGAGCAGTTCTTC. V and J are TRBV7-8 and TRBJ2-1; 7 nucleotides align to TRBD1. This CDR3 is built from 17 residues. CDR1 SGHVS and CDR2 FQNEAQ come from the germline V gene. After removal of 5 bases from V and 2 bases from J, the junction contained 12 bases not matched to a gene. Combining the CDR3 with reference TRBV7-8 and TRBJ2-1 gives the whole variable domain GAGVSQSPRYKVAKRGQDVALRCDPISGHVSLFWYQQALGQGPEFLTYFQNEAQLDKSGLPSDRFFAERPEGSVSTLKIQRTQQEDSAVYLCASSPARTTGAYNEQFFGPGTRLTVL.

The rearrangement uses TRBV18 and TRBJ1-3, with a weak D call TRBD1 (6 bases). Trimming pared 2 bases from V and 0 bases from J, leaving 11 bases between. There are 16 residues in the CDR3. Germline CDR1 and CDR2: KGHSH and LQKENI. CDR3 residues: CASSPLSTGSGNTIYF. In DNA, the CDR3 is TGTGCCAGCTCACCATTATCGACAGGCTCTGGAAACACCATATATTTT.

The chain combines TRBV7-9 with TRBJ1-1; D gene ambiguous. The germline gives CDR1 SEHNR, CDR2 FQNEAQ (reference sequence). The V end lost 5 bases, the J end lost 6 bases, and 7 bases lay between the germline ends. CDR3 length equals 11 residues. The CDR3 nucleotides read TGTGCCAGCAGCCCTTTCGCTGAAGCTTTCTTT. Protein sequence: CASSPFAEAFF.

The gene calls are TRBV19 and TRBJ2-7, with 11 positions matching TRBD2. CDR3 length: 17 residues. J gave up 7 bases and V 7 bases, and 18 bases lay outside the gene matches. Germline CDR1 reads LNHDA; CDR2 reads SQIVND (reference sequence). CDR3 bases: TGTGCCAGTAAGCAAGGGAGGACTAGCGGGCATTGGGAGGAGCAGTACTTC. Its protein is CASKQGRTSGHWEEQYF.

This sequence joins TRBV5-1 and TRBJ2-7; D is tentatively TRBD1 or TRBD2 (5 bases each). CDR3 length: 13 residues. With 5 bases removed from V and 4 bases from J, the gap between germline ends came to 13 bases. The germline gives CDR1 SGHRS, CDR2 YFSETQ. CDR3 region: CASRGERLYEQYF. The CDR3, as DNA: TGCGCCAGCAGAGGGGAGCGGCTATACGAGCAGTACTTC.

V and J are TRBV30 and TRBJ1-5; D is uncertain. The CDR3 is made up of 13 amino acids. Trimming removed 2 bases at V and 5 bases at J, with 10 bases between. Germline V gene data show CDR1 as GTSNPN and CDR2 as SVGIG (reference sequence). For the CDR3, the DNA is TGTGCCTGGAGTAGGCAGACCCATCAGCCCCAGCATTTT. Amino acid sequence: CAWSRQTHQPQHF.

Only a few counts were recorded for this clone. This chain joins TRBV9 and TRBJ2-3, with D perhaps matching TRBD1 or TRBD2 (7 bases each). Trimming cost V 4 bases and J 6 bases, with 18 bases left between them. This CDR3 has 15 amino acids. CDR1 SGDLS and CDR2 YYNGEE come from the germline V gene. Written as DNA, the CDR3 is TGTGCCAGCAGCCCGCAGGGGGGGAGTCCCGATACGCAGTATTTT. It yields the protein CASSPQGGSPDTQYF.

J is TRBJ2-2 and V is TRBV29-1, with D unresolved. The CDR3 has 11 residues. Germline V gives CDR1 SQVTM, CDR2 ANQGSEA. Trimming left V 4 bases short and J 5 bases short, with 5 bases between. The CDR3 loop reads CSVVSTGELFF. The CDR3 DNA sequence: TGCAGCGTTGTATCTACCGGGGAGCTGTTTTTT.

V is TRBV15 and J is TRBJ2-1, with D unclear. The CDR3 consists of 13 residues. The germline CDR1 and CDR2 sequences are LNHNV and YYDKDF (reference sequence). V gave up 6 bases and J gave up 5 bases, with 11 bases separating them. The CDR3 spells CATSTNKDNEQFF. As DNA, the CDR3 is TGTGCCACCAGTACAAACAAGGACAATGAGCAGTTCTTC.

This clone has just a few counts. The chain uses TRBV11-2 and TRBJ1-2; D is unclear. Trimming stripped 2 bases from V and 2 bases from J, with 9 bases between. This CDR3 has 14 amino acids. Germline CDR1 and CDR2: SGHAT and FQNNGV. The CDR3 DNA is TGTGCCAGCAGCTTACGGCTGGAAAACTATGGCTACACCTTC. It encodes CASSLRLENYGYTF. Variable domain in full (rest from reference TRBV11-2 and TRBJ1-2): EAGVAQSPRYKIIEKRQSVAFWCNPISGHATLYWYQQILGQGPKLLIQFQNNGVVDDSQLPKDRFSAERLKGVDSTLKIQPAKLEDSAVYLCASSLRLENYGYTFGSGTRLTVV.

The CDR3 bases are TGTGCCAGCAGCTTAGGGGGGGTTGGAACAGATACGCAGTATTTT. Amino acid sequence: CASSLGGVGTDTQYF. This rearrangement joins TRBV7-9 to TRBJ2-3, with a possible D match to TRBD2 (6 bases). The CDR3 sequence is 15 residues long. Germline V CDR1 and CDR2: SEHNR, FQNEAQ (reference sequence). Trimming took 1 base from V and 3 from J, leaving 11 bases between them.

This clone was found a few times. DNA of the CDR3: TGCGCCAGCAGCCAAGGCGGGAGTTACAATGAGCAGTTCTTC. Residues: CASSQGGSYNEQFF. The chain recombines TRBV4-1 with TRBJ2-1; 7 bases fit TRBD2. The length of the CDR3 is 14 residues. V trimming: 1 base; J trimming: 4 bases; junction bases outside the gene matches: 1. Germline CDR1 is MGHRA and CDR2 is YSYEKL.

This clone was picked up a small number of times. The V call is TRBV11-2, the J call TRBJ2-7; 12 bases agree with TRBD2. Germline values: CDR1 SGHAT, CDR2 FQNNGV. Trimming at V came to 8 bases and at J to 7 bases, leaving 9 bases not matched to a gene. CDR3 length equals 14 residues. The CDR3 is CASPRTSGIYEQYF. The CDR3 DNA reads as TGTGCCAGCCCGCGGACTAGCGGGATATATGAGCAGTACTTC.

In DNA, the CDR3 is TGTGCCAGCAGGCAGACAGTTCTCTCCTACAATGAGCAGTTCTTC. Encoded protein: CASRQTVLSYNEQFF. The chain is built from TRBV6-1 and TRBJ2-1; possibly TRBD1 for D (5 bases). The CDR3 is made up of 15 amino acids. Trimming removed 6 bases at V and 0 bases at J, with 12 bases between. Germline assignment: CDR1 MNHNS and CDR2 SASEGT.

This rearrangement joins TRBV5-1 to TRBJ2-1; 9 bases line up with TRBD2. The germline gives CDR1 SGHRS, CDR2 YFSETQ. The CDR3 spans 17 residues. Unmatched junction bases numbered 16, after V lost 3 bases and J lost 9 bases. The CDR3 loop is CASSSRVAGDPGREQFF. CDR3 DNA: TGCGCCAGCAGCTCACGAGTAGCGGGAGACCCAGGGCGTGAGCAGTTCTTC.

The chain carries TRBV21-1 and TRBJ2-7; the D call TRBD1 from the table was never checked on the DNA. TRBV21-1 is deemed a pseudogene. This CDR3 is built from 10 residues. This CDR3 is CASSKGGTAF. CDR3 coding DNA: TGTGCCAGCAGCAAAGGGGGGACAGCCTTC.

The V and J genes are TRBV10-2 and TRBJ2-6, with D uncertain. Trimming cost V 3 bases and J 1 base, with 7 bases left between them. The CDR3 sequence is 15 residues long. The germline CDR1 and CDR2 sequences are WSHSY and SAAADI. The CDR3 region has the DNA TGCGCCAGCAGTGACTGGGTGTCTGGGGCCAACGTCCTGACTTTC. This gives the protein CASSDWVSGANVLTF.